The sequence of this T cell receptor (beta chain) was determined in a study of T-cell memory formation after mild COVID-19. TCRdb called the 5' RACE reads again in MiXCR, with one record for every CDR3 protein. The sample yields about 280,000 distinct CDR3 sequences, roughly 8% seen once. CDR3 length: 14 amino acids. Trimming stripped 0 bases from V and 5 bases from J, with 8 bases between. Germline V gene data show CDR1 as SGHTA and CDR2 as FQGNSA. As to this clonotype: Its antigen is not identified.

Study-wide points: Confirmation of SARS-CoV-2 specificity was lacking for second-wave clones peaking day 37. Pre-infection memory already had some responding clones, implying cross-reactive memory joined.

V gene TRBV7-2 combines with J gene TRBJ2-1; D unresolved. The receptor was derived from a man between 18 and 35 years old who had mild COVID-19 (a few samples of this study predate the infection). Cell type and time point are not known. Sequenced: PBMCs or a T cell subset sorted from them (not recorded which). The CDR3 protein is CASSLASANNEQFF. The CDR3 DNA sequence: TGTGCCAGCAGCTTAGCGTCGGCAAACAATGAGCAGTTCTTC.